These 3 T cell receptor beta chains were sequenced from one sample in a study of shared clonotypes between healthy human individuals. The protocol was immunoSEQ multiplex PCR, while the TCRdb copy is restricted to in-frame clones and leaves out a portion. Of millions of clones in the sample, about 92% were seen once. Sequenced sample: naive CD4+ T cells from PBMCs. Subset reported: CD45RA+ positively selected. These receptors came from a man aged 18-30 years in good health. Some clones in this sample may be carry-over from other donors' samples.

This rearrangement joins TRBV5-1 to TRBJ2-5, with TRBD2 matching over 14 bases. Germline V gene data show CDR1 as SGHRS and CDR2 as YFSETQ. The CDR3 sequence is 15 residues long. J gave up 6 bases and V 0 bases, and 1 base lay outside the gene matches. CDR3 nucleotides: TGCGCCAGCAGCTTGGGACTAGCGGGAGGGCAGACCCAGTACTTC. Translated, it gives CASSLGLAGGQTQYF.

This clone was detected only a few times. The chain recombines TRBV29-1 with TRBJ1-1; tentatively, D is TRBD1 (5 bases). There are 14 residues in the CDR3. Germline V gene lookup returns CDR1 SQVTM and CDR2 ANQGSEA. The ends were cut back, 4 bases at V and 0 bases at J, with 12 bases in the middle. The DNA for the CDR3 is TGCAGCGTTGCTTTGCAAGGGGTGAACACTGAAGCTTTCTTT. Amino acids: CSVALQGVNTEAFF.

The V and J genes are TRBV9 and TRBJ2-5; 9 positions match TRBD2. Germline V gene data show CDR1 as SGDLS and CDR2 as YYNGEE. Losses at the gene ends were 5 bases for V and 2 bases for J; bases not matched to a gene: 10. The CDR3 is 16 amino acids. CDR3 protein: CASSRGLAGFQETQYF. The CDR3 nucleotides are TGTGCCAGCAGTAGAGGCCTAGCGGGATTTCAAGAGACCCAGTACTTC.